Below are 22 T cell receptor beta chains sequenced from a single sample in a study of beta chain features in type 1 diabetes. Of the isolated RNA, all was reverse transcribed, and so the sequenced material was expressed TCRB transcripts. TCRdb's table, derived via immunoSEQ multiplex PCR, lists solely in-frame clones and lacks some. The sample records fewer than 500,000 clones, approximately 14% being singletons. Sequenced sample: naive CD4+ T cells from blood. The receptors were sampled from a man aged 25-45 years in good health.

V usage is TRBV9 and J usage is TRBJ2-1, with D perhaps being TRBD1 or TRBD2 (6 bases each). There are 14 residues in the CDR3. CDR1 SGDLS and CDR2 YYNGEE come from the germline V gene. The ends were cut back, 4 bases at V and 9 bases at J, with 17 bases in the middle. The CDR3 bases are TGTGCCAGCAGCTACGGAGGGGGGCCGGGTGAGCAGTTCTTC. It translates to CASSYGGGPGEQFF.

A few counts support this clone. The identical CDR3 is also encoded by other nucleotide sequences in the sample. V gene TRBV7-9 combines with J gene TRBJ1-1; the D gene is possibly TRBD1 (6 bases). Germline CDR1 reads SEHNR; CDR2 reads FQNEAQ (reference sequence). This CDR3 is 13 amino acids long. V was clipped by 3 bases and J by 5 bases, with 10 bases between them. This CDR3 is CASSLEGVTEAFF. Here the CDR3 DNA reads TGTGCCAGCAGCTTGGAGGGGGTAACTGAAGCTTTCTTT.

The J gene is TRBJ1-4, the V gene TRBV5-4; D uncertain. This CDR3 spans 12 amino acids. In germline, CDR1 is SGHNT, CDR2 YYREEE (reference sequence). Trimming took off 4 bases at V and 7 bases at J, with 8 bases between the two ends. CDR3 sequence (DNA): TGTGCCAGCAGCCGGACGGGTGAAAAACTGTTTTTT. The encoded protein is CASSRTGEKLFF. Complete variable domain (other parts from reference TRBV5-4 and TRBJ1-4): ETGVTQSPTHLIKTRGQQVTLRCSSQSGHNTVSWYQQALGQGPQFIFQYYREEENGRGNFPPRFSGLQFPNYSSELNVNALELDDSALYLCASSRTGEKLFFGSGTQLSVL.

This clone was seen only a few times. The V and J genes are TRBV10-3 and TRBJ2-3; D unclear. This CDR3 comprises 12 residues. Germline lookup yields CDR1 ENHRY and CDR2 SYGVKD. V lost 6 bases and J lost 0, with 4 bases in between. The CDR3 region is CAISLSTDTQYF. CDR3 nucleotides: TGTGCCATCAGCCTGAGCACAGATACGCAGTATTTT.

The chain has TRBV5-1 and TRBJ2-1; D unresolved. This CDR3 has 14 residues. The germline V gene encodes CDR1 SGHRS and CDR2 YFSETQ. V was pared by 0 bases and J by 9 bases, with 13 bases between. This CDR3 is CASSLERAPLEQFF. CDR3 DNA: TGCGCCAGCAGCTTGGAGCGCGCCCCACTTGAGCAGTTCTTC.

This chain links TRBV14 with TRBJ2-5, with a tentative D call TRBD2 (5 bases). V shed 4 bases and J shed 10 bases, with 16 bases lying between them. Germline CDR1 and CDR2: SGHDN and FVKESK. CDR3 size: 13 residues. CDR3 region: CASSRASFGDQYF. The CDR3 bases are TGTGCCAGCAGCCGGGCTTCTTTCGGGGACCAGTACTTC.

This clone was detected ten times or more. V gene TRBV9 combines with J gene TRBJ2-4; D ambiguous. V shed 3 bases and J shed 15 bases, with 13 bases lying between them. The CDR3 consists of 11 residues. CDR1 and CDR2 (germline): SGDLS, YYNGEE. The CDR3, as DNA: TGTGCCAGCAGCGACGGGCCAGGATTGTACTTC. This translates into CASSDGPGLYF.

The V gene is TRBV30, the J gene TRBJ2-2; D may be TRBD1 (5 bases). This CDR3 spans 14 amino acids. V was shortened by 5 bases and J by 1 base, with 11 bases between the two germline ends. Germline CDR1 is GTSNPN and CDR2 is SVGIG (reference sequence). CDR3 sequence reads: CAWSQTVNTGELFF. As DNA, the CDR3 is TGTGCCTGGTCCCAGACAGTGAACACCGGGGAGCTGTTTTTT. The whole variable domain, remainder taken from reference TRBV30 and TRBJ2-2, is SQTIHQWPATLVQPVGSPLSLECTVEGTSNPNLYWYRQAAGRGLQLLFYSVGIGQISSEVPQNLSASRPQDRQFILSSKKLLLSDSGFYLCAWSQTVNTGELFFGEGSRLTVL.

This clone was seen a few times. This rearrangement joins TRBV29-1 to TRBJ2-1; 9 bases line up with TRBD1. The CDR3 extends over 15 amino acids. Germline CDR1 reads SQVTM; CDR2 reads ANQGSEA. The V segment lost 5 bases and the J segment 6 bases; nucleotides outside the gene matches: 11. The CDR3 coding sequence is TGCAGCGTTATGAGTTACGACAGGGGGGGCAATGAGCAGTTCTTC. This translates into CSVMSYDRGGNEQFF.

V usage is TRBV18 and J usage is TRBJ1-5, with D tentatively TRBD1 (5 bases). The germline V and J ends were trimmed by 6 bases and 3 bases, with 15 bases remaining between them. This CDR3 has 15 residues. Germline V lookup: CDR1 KGHSH, CDR2 LQKENI. CDR3 in DNA: TGTGCCAGCTCCCGCCGGGACGGCGTCAATCAGCCCCAGCATTTT. Its translation is CASSRRDGVNQPQHF.

The chain has TRBV30 and TRBJ1-2; no clear D gene. Trimming removed 2 bases from V and 2 bases from J, with 9 bases in between. CDR1 GTSNPN and CDR2 SVGIG come from the germline V gene (reference sequence). The CDR3 loop spans 13 amino acids. DNA for the CDR3: TGTGCCTGGAGTACCGGGTCCAACTATGGCTACACCTTC. Residues: CAWSTGSNYGYTF.

The sample holds a few counts of this clone. A much more abundant neighbour one base away suggests this may be a read error. The identical CDR3 is also encoded by other nucleotide sequences in the sample. The chain carries TRBV7-2 and TRBJ2-7; D ambiguous. Between the trimmed V and J ends, which lost 3 bases and 1 base, there was a span of 1 base. Looked up from germline, CDR1 is SGHTA and CDR2 is FQGNSA. The CDR3 is 11 residues long. The CDR3 spells CASSLSYEQYF. DNA of the CDR3: TGTGCCAGCAGCTTGTCCTACGAGCAGTACTTC. The full variable domain, with the rest looked up from reference TRBV7-2 and TRBJ2-7, is GAGVSQSPSNKVTEKGKDVELRCDPISGHTALYWYRQSLGQGLEFLIYFQGNSAPDKSGLPSDRFSAERTGGSVSTLTIQRTQQEDSAVYLCASSLSYEQYFGPGTRLTVT.

The chain employs TRBV12-5 and TRBJ2-3, with D possibly matching TRBD1 (6 bases). V gave up 1 base and J gave up 5 bases, with 16 bases separating them. The CDR3 runs 16 residues. Germline CDR1 reads LGHNT; CDR2 reads FRNRAP. CDR3 sequence reads: CASGLGRQASGDTQYF. As DNA, the CDR3 is TGTGCTAGTGGTTTGGGACGACAGGCCTCCGGAGATACGCAGTATTTT.

The genes are TRBV2 and TRBJ2-3, with TRBD1 matching over 7 bases. V shed 7 bases and J 2 bases; nucleotides not matched to a gene: 6. Germline CDR1 and CDR2: SNHLY and FYNNEI. This CDR3 is built from 14 residues. As DNA, the CDR3 is TGTGCCAGCATCCGGGACAGATTCACAGATACGCAGTATTTT. Protein sequence: CASIRDRFTDTQYF.

The gene calls are TRBV25-1 and TRBJ2-2; tentative D call: TRBD1 (6 bases). Germline assignment: CDR1 MGHDK and CDR2 SYGVNS. Trimming cost V 8 bases and J 4 bases, with 14 bases left between them. This CDR3 is built from 14 residues. CDR3 loop: CASGKTGSTGELFF. In DNA, the CDR3 is TGTGCCAGCGGAAAAACAGGGTCCACCGGGGAGCTGTTTTTT.

A few counts support this clone. The chain is built from TRBV11-2 and TRBJ1-1; D gene unclear. CDR3 length: 15 residues. From germline, CDR1 is SGHAT and CDR2 FQNNGV. The V gene lost 2 bases and the J gene lost 8 bases, with 18 bases spanning the gap. CDR3 coding DNA: TGTGCCAGCAGCTTAATCAAGTCCGGAGGCCCGGAAGCTTTCTTT. This sequence encodes CASSLIKSGGPEAFF.

The chain uses TRBV5-1 and TRBJ2-4; possibly TRBD2 for D (7 bases). Germline values: CDR1 SGHRS, CDR2 YFSETQ. The CDR3 runs to 14 residues. V lost 1 base to trimming and J lost 6 bases, with 11 bases between them. The CDR3 spells CASSLSGEGNIQYF. DNA of the CDR3: TGCGCCAGCAGCTTGTCAGGGGAGGGAAACATTCAGTACTTC.

The chain joins TRBV6-5 to TRBJ2-3; the D call may be TRBD1 or TRBD2 (5 bases each). The CDR3 contains 14 residues. Trimming stripped 11 bases from V and 5 bases from J, with 20 bases between. Germline V gene sequence: CDR1 MNHEY, CDR2 SVGAGI. DNA of the CDR3: TGTGCCTCAGCCTCCGGGACCGCAATAGATACGCAGTATTTT. Its translation: CASASGTAIDTQYF.

This clone appeared a few times. This rearrangement joins TRBV12-5 to TRBJ2-2; D unclear. V was cut by 0 bases and J by 6 bases, with 5 bases left in between. From germline, CDR1 is LGHNT and CDR2 FRNRAP. CDR3 size: 13 residues. CDR3 bases: TGTGCTAGTGGTTTGGTCCCACCCGGGGAGCTGTTTTTT. As protein: CASGLVPPGELFF.

In DNA, the CDR3 is TGTGCCAGCTCACCAGAGGGGATCCCATACGAGCAGTACGTC. Residues: CASSPEGIPYEQYV. The J gene is TRBJ2-7, the V gene TRBV18; D tentatively reads TRBD1 or TRBD2 (5 bases each). This CDR3 has 14 amino acids. Germline V gene lookup returns CDR1 KGHSH and CDR2 LQKENI. With 2 bases removed from V and 4 bases from J, the gap between germline ends came to 12 bases.

The gene calls are TRBV6-5 and TRBJ1-2; 7 positions agree with TRBD1. This CDR3 has 11 amino acids. Germline V gives CDR1 MNHEY, CDR2 SVGAGI. The V gene end was trimmed by 8 bases and the J gene end by 7 bases; junction bases not matched to a gene: 4. The CDR3 loop reads CASGNRGGYTF. Here the CDR3 DNA reads TGTGCCAGCGGTAACAGGGGTGGCTACACCTTC.

This clone was counted only a few times. The chain recombines TRBV2 with TRBJ2-4; the D gene is possibly TRBD2 (6 bases). This CDR3 comprises 13 residues. Trimming pared 8 bases from V and 0 bases from J, leaving 8 bases between. CDR1 and CDR2 (germline): SNHLY, FYNNEI. CDR3 DNA: TGTGCCAGCGGGGGACTAGCCAAAAACATTCAGTACTTC. Translated, it gives CASGGLAKNIQYF.